The entry that follows covers one T cell receptor beta chain sequence. As yet, its antigen is unknown. V was pared by 3 bases and J by 2 bases, with 8 bases of the junction left unmatched. Germline CDR1 and CDR2: SGHVS and FQNEAQ. CDR3 size: 17 residues. The method was immunoSEQ multiplex PCR; TCRdb's version includes in-frame clones alone and lacks a portion of them. The sample yields around 40,000 clones, about nine tenths seen once. This entry is derived from a study of resident and recirculating memory T cells in vitiligo. Study as a whole: Samples were epidermis from two lesional and two nonlesional sites, plus PBMCs. Study-level findings and limits: TCR sequences were not conserved across biopsy sites or patients.

The receptor's source is a male donor with vitiligo. This chain links TRBV7-8 with TRBJ2-3; 10 positions agree with TRBD2. Sequenced material: blood. The CDR3 is CASSLGIGLADTDTQYF. The CDR3 DNA follows: TGTGCCAGCAGCTTGGGAATCGGACTAGCGGACACAGATACGCAGTATTTT.